A selection of T cell receptor beta chains follows, all from one sample in a study of radiation and T cells in renal cell carcinoma. Here immunoSEQ multiplex PCR was the method, and the copy in TCRdb shows in-frame clones only, minus some. The table lists under 200,000 clones, about 88% of them singletons, with over 9% in the top ten. This specimen was blood, taken from a patient whose treatment included radiotherapy and nephrectomy. The receptor source for this set is a woman aged 45 to 65 with renal cell carcinoma. The CDR3 runs from the conserved cysteine through the conserved F or W. Fields, in order: J gene, D gene, V gene, clone size, CDR3 DNA, CDR3 protein. D genes are given only for firm matches. Clone size is not always given. Where it is, it says once, few, many or a class for expanded clones.

j_gene: TRBJ1-1
d_gene: NA
v_gene: TRBV19
abundance: NA
CDR3nt: TGTGCCAGTAGTATAGTAGGGGGGCAGATGGGGATGAACACTGAAGCTTTCTTT
CDR3aa: CASSIVGGQMGMNTEAFF

j_gene: TRBJ1-4
d_gene: NA
v_gene: TRBV18
abundance: NA
CDR3nt: TGTGCCAGCTCACCCCCCCCTCGGACACCTAAGGCAACTAATGAAAAACTGTTTTTT
CDR3aa: CASSPPPRTPKATNEKLFF

j_gene: TRBJ2-1
d_gene: NA
v_gene: TRBV2
abundance: NA
CDR3nt: TGTGCCAGCAGTGACGTTTGGGGTAATGAGCAGTTCTTC
CDR3aa: CASSDVWGNEQFF

j_gene: TRBJ2-5
d_gene: TRBD2
v_gene: TRBV7-9
abundance: NA
CDR3nt: TGTGCCAGCAGCTTAGGTAGCGGGGGGGTCGAGGAGACCCAGTACTTC
CDR3aa: CASSLGSGGVEETQYF

j_gene: TRBJ2-1
d_gene: NA
v_gene: TRBV2
abundance: once
CDR3nt: TGTGCCAGCAATAGCCGGGACAACTACAATGAGCAGTTCTTC
CDR3aa: CASNSRDNYNEQFF

j_gene: TRBJ2-2
d_gene: NA
v_gene: TRBV21-1
abundance: NA
CDR3nt: TGTGCCAGCAGCCCCCCGCTGGACCGGGGCGGGGAGCTGTTTTTT
CDR3aa: CASSPPLDRGGELFF

j_gene: TRBJ1-4
d_gene: NA
v_gene: TRBV5-6
abundance: NA
CDR3nt: TGTGCCAGCAGCTTGGTAGGGGTAGAGGAAAAACTGTTTTTT
CDR3aa: CASSLVGVEEKLFF

j_gene: TRBJ2-2
d_gene: TRBD1
v_gene: TRBV6-1
abundance: once
CDR3nt: TGTGCCAGCTATAGACAGGGAAAATACTGGGAGCTGTTTTTT
CDR3aa: CASYRQGKYWELFF

j_gene: TRBJ2-5
d_gene: NA
v_gene: TRBV4-2
abundance: NA
CDR3nt: TGTGCCAGCAGCCAAGATCTGGGAGCCCCAGAGACCCAGTACTTC
CDR3aa: CASSQDLGAPETQYF

j_gene: TRBJ1-1
d_gene: NA
v_gene: TRBV6-6
abundance: NA
CDR3nt: TGTGCCACCGAGGGATACACTGAAGCTTTCTTT
CDR3aa: CATEGYTEAFF

j_gene: TRBJ1-6
d_gene: NA
v_gene: TRBV7-9
abundance: NA
CDR3nt: TGTGCCAGCAGCTGGGACACCAATAATTCACCCCTCCACTTT
CDR3aa: CASSWDTNNSPLHF

j_gene: TRBJ1-2
d_gene: TRBD1
v_gene: TRBV5-1
abundance: once
CDR3nt: TGCGCCAGCAGCCCGGGACAGGAGCTTGGCTACACCTTC
CDR3aa: CASSPGQELGYTF

j_gene: TRBJ1-5
d_gene: NA
v_gene: TRBV5-1
abundance: NA
CDR3nt: TGCGCCAGCAGCTTGGCGGGACGCAGCAATCAGCCCCAGCATTTT
CDR3aa: CASSLAGRSNQPQHF

j_gene: TRBJ1-2
d_gene: NA
v_gene: TRBV7-9
abundance: NA
CDR3nt: TGTGCCGGTAATATAGCAGGTTTGGACTATGGCTACACCTTC
CDR3aa: CAGNIAGLDYGYTF

j_gene: TRBJ1-2
d_gene: NA
v_gene: TRBV2
abundance: NA
CDR3nt: TGTGCCAGCAGTGCAGGGCTGGATGGCTACACCTTC
CDR3aa: CASSAGLDGYTF

j_gene: TRBJ1-3
d_gene: NA
v_gene: TRBV7-2
abundance: NA
CDR3nt: TGTGCCAGCAGCCACCCAGCCGGCCCCTCTGGAAACACCATATATTTT
CDR3aa: CASSHPAGPSGNTIYF

j_gene: TRBJ2-1
d_gene: TRBD2
v_gene: TRBV7-8
abundance: NA
CDR3nt: TGTGCCAGCAGCTTAGGGACTAGCGGTTACAATGAGCAGTTCTTC
CDR3aa: CASSLGTSGYNEQFF

j_gene: TRBJ2-7
d_gene: TRBD1
v_gene: TRBV6-5
abundance: NA
CDR3nt: TGTGCCAGCAGTTACTCGGGACAGGGGAACTACGAGCAGTACTTC
CDR3aa: CASSYSGQGNYEQYF

j_gene: TRBJ1-1
d_gene: NA
v_gene: TRBV6-5
abundance: once
CDR3nt: TGTGCCAGCAGTTACGGGGGGTATCGTCGAGCTTTCTTT
CDR3aa: CASSYGGYRRAFF

j_gene: TRBJ2-3
d_gene: TRBD1
v_gene: TRBV6-1
abundance: NA
CDR3nt: TGTGCCAGCAGTGCCGGGACAGGAGTAGATACGCAGTATTTT
CDR3aa: CASSAGTGVDTQYF

j_gene: TRBJ1-2
d_gene: NA
v_gene: TRBV6-5
abundance: NA
CDR3nt: TGTGCCAGCCAAAGGGGCGTCGGCGGCTACACCTTC
CDR3aa: CASQRGVGGYTF

j_gene: TRBJ1-1
d_gene: NA
v_gene: TRBV6-5
abundance: NA
CDR3nt: TGTGCCAGCAGTTACCGAGTAGATGCCACTGAAGCTTTCTTT
CDR3aa: CASSYRVDATEAFF

j_gene: TRBJ2-5
d_gene: NA
v_gene: TRBV2
abundance: once
CDR3nt: TGTGCCAGCAGTGAAAGGAGGGGGCGCTTAGAGACCCAGTACTTC
CDR3aa: CASSERRGRLETQYF

j_gene: TRBJ1-1
d_gene: NA
v_gene: TRBV7-2
abundance: once
CDR3nt: TGTGCCAGCAGCTTGGGGGGACGGATGAACACTGAAGCTTTCTTT
CDR3aa: CASSLGGRMNTEAFF

j_gene: TRBJ2-7
d_gene: NA
v_gene: TRBV18
abundance: NA
CDR3nt: TGTGCCAGCTCATCCAACTCCTACGAGCAGTACTTC
CDR3aa: CASSSNSYEQYF

j_gene: TRBJ2-3
d_gene: TRBD1
v_gene: TRBV5-4
abundance: NA
CDR3nt: TGTGCCAGCAGCTTGGGACAGGGTGAGGGGTGGGCAGATACGCAGTATTTT
CDR3aa: CASSLGQGEGWADTQYF

j_gene: TRBJ1-3
d_gene: TRBD1
v_gene: TRBV13
abundance: NA
CDR3nt: TGTGCCAGCAGCTCCGCGGGACAGGGGCGAAACACCATATATTTT
CDR3aa: CASSSAGQGRNTIYF

j_gene: TRBJ1-2
d_gene: NA
v_gene: TRBV7-2
abundance: few
CDR3nt: TGTGCCGATAACGAAGAGGGGGTAAGGGACGGCTACACCTTC
CDR3aa: CADNEEGVRDGYTF

j_gene: TRBJ1-6
d_gene: TRBD1
v_gene: TRBV19
abundance: NA
CDR3nt: TGTGCCAGTAGCAGGGGGGCCGACAGAGGTAATTCACCCCTCCACTTT
CDR3aa: CASSRGADRGNSPLHF